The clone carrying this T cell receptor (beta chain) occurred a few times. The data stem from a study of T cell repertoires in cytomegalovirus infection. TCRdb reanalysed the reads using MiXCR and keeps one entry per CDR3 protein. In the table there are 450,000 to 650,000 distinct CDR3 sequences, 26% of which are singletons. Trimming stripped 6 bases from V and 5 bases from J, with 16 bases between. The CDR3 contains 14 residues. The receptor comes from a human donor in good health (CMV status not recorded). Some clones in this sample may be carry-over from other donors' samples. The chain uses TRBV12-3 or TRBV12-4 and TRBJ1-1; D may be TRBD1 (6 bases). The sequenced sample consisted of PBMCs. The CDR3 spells CASSQQGPQTEAFF. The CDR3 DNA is TGTGCCAGCAGCCAACAGGGCCCGCAAACTGAAGCTTTCTTT.